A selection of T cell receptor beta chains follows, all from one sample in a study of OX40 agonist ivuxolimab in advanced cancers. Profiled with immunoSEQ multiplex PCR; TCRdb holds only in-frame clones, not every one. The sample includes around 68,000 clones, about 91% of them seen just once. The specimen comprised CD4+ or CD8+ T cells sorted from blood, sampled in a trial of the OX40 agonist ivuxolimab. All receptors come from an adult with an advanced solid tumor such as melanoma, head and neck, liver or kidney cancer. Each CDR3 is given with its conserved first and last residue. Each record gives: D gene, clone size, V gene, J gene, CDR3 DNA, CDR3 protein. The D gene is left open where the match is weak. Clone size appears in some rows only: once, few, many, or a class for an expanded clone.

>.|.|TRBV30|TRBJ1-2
TGTGCCTGGACGGATGCTAACTATGGCTACACCTTC
CAWTDANYGYTF
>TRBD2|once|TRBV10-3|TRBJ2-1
TGTGCCATCAGGAACGAGCGGGAGGGCTCCTACAATGAGCAGTTCTTC
CAIRNEREGSYNEQFF
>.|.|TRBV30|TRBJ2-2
TGTGCCTGGAATAGGGCGGACACCGGGGAGCTGTTTTTT
CAWNRADTGELFF
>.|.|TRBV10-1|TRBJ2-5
TGCGCCAGCAGTGAGTCGGTTTGGGGGCCCCAGTACTTC
CASSESVWGPQYF
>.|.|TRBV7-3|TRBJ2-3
TGTGCCAGCAGCTTCGGCGGCGGAGGAACAGATACGCAGTATTTT
CASSFGGGGTDTQYF
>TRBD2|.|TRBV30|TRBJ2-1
TGTGCCTCGGGACTAGCGGAAAACAATGAGCAGTTCTTC
CASGLAENNEQFF
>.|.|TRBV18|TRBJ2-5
TGTGCCAGCTCACTCAAAAGGGGTAACCAAGAGACCCAGTACTTC
CASSLKRGNQETQYF
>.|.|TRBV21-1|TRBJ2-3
TGTGCCAGCAGCAAAAGGAGCAGCACAGATACGCAGTATTTT
CASSKRSSTDTQYF
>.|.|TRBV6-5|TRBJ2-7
TGTGCCAGCAGCCGAACCGGCCCCTCCTACGAGCAGTACTTC
CASSRTGPSYEQYF
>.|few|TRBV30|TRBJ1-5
TGTGCCTGGAATTCGGCGGGGTATCAGCCCCAGCATTTT
CAWNSAGYQPQHF
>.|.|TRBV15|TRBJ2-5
TGTGCCACCAGCAGAGATGGCGGTAGACAAGAGACCCAGTACTTC
CATSRDGGRQETQYF
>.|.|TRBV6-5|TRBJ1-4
TGTGCCAGCAGTTACAGGGGCTACGAAAAACTGTTTTTT
CASSYRGYEKLFF
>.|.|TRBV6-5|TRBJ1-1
TGTGCCAGCAGTTTTAGGGGAACGGGCACTGAAGCTTTCTTT
CASSFRGTGTEAFF
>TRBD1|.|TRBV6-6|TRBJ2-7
TGTGCCAGCAGTCCACCCCGGGACAGGGTACCCGAGCAGTACTTC
CASSPPRDRVPEQYF
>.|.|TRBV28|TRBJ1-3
TGTGCCAGCAGTTTGACAGACACCATATATTTT
CASSLTDTIYF
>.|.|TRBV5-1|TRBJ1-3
TGCGCCAGCAGCGACGTGAGGAGTACTGGAAACACCATATATTTT
CASSDVRSTGNTIYF
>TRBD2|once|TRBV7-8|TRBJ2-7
TGTGCCAGCAGCTTGCGGGGGGGGAGCTCCTACGAGCAGTACTTC
CASSLRGGSSYEQYF
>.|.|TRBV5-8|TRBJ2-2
TGTGCCAGCAGAATTACGGGATGGCGGCTGTTTTTT
CASRITGWRLFF
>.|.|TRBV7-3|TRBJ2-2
TGTGCCAGCAGCTTCGACCGATACACCGGGGAGCTGTTTTTT
CASSFDRYTGELFF
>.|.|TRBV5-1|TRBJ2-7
TGCGCCAGCAGCCTGGGGACAAGCGAGCAGTACTTC
CASSLGTSEQYF
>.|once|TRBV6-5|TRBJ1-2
TGTGCCAGCAGTCGTGCCCCGGCAGGGAACTATGGCTACACCTTC
CASSRAPAGNYGYTF
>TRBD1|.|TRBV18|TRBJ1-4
TGTGCCAGCTCACCACCTCCGGGACAGCCAGAGGAGGAAAAACTGTTTTTT
CASSPPPGQPEEEKLFF
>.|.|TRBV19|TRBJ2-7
TGTGCCAGTAGTGCTACCGATGGTTACGAGCAGTACTTC
CASSATDGYEQYF
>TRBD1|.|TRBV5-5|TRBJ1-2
TGTGCCAGCAGCTCGACCGGACAGGCCCTTTCTGGCTACACCTTC
CASSSTGQALSGYTF
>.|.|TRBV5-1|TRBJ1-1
TGCGCCAGTAGGACAGACTACACTGAAGCTTTCTTT
CASRTDYTEAFF
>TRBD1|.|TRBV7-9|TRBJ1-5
TGTGCCAGCAGCGAGAGAGGGGGCGCCGGGCAGCCCCAGCATTTT
CASSERGGAGQPQHF
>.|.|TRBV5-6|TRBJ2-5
TGTGCCAGCAGCTTGGAGGTAGGGCCAATGGGGACCCAGTACTTC
CASSLEVGPMGTQYF
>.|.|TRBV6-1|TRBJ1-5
TGTGCCAGCAGTGAATTAGGGGGCAATCAGCCCCAGCATTTT
CASSELGGNQPQHF
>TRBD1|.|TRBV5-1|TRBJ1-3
TGCGCCAGCAGCTTGGGACTGGACCGGTCGGACAGGCTGGGAAACACCATATATTTT
CASSLGLDRSDRLGNTIYF
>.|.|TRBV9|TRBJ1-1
TGTGCCAGCAGCGTGGCCGGGACAATGAACTCTGAAGCTTTCTTT
CASSVAGTMNSEAFF
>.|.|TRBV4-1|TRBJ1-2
TGCGCCAGCAGCCAAGATCTTGTCCTAACGGGGAACTATGGCTACACCTTC
CASSQDLVLTGNYGYTF
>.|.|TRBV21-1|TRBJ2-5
TGTGCCAGCCGGACGGGACAACTTAGAAAAGAGACCCAGTACTTC
CASRTGQLRKETQYF
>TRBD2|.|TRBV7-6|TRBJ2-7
TGTGCCAGCAGCCCCATGGGACTAGCGGGAGTAAGGGGCTCCTACGAGCAGTACTTC
CASSPMGLAGVRGSYEQYF
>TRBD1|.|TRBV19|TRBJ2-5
TGTGCCAGTAGTGCGGAAGGGGGCGCGGAGACCCAGTACTTC
CASSAEGGAETQYF
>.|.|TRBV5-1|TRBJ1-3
TGCGCCATTCCGGCGAACACCATATATTTT
CAIPANTIYF
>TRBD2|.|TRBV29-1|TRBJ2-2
TGCAGTTGCGGGGGTTTCGGCGGGGAGCTGTTTTTT
CSCGGFGGELFF
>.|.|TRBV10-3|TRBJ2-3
TGTGCCATCAGTGAGCCTACAGGATCAGATACGCAGTATTTT
CAISEPTGSDTQYF
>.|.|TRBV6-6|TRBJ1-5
TGTGCCAGCAGTTACGAGAAGCCCCAGCATTTT
CASSYEKPQHF
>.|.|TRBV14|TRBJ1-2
TGTGCCAGCAGCGTGGACGGCTACTATGGCTACACCTTC
CASSVDGYYGYTF
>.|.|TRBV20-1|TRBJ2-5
TGCAGTGCTTTATTAGAGACCCAGTACTTC
CSALLETQYF
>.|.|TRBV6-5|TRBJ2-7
TGTGCCAGCAGTCCCACACCCGGCCGGGAGCAGTACTTC
CASSPTPGREQYF
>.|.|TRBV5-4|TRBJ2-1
TGTGCCAGCAGCTTGGAGGGAGCCTCCTACAATGAGCAGTTCTTC
CASSLEGASYNEQFF
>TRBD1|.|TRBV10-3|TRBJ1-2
TGTGCCATCACCAGAGGTGGACAGGTGAACTATGGCTACACCTTC
CAITRGGQVNYGYTF
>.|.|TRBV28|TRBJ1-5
TGTGCCAGCAAGGACAGCAGTCCTCAGCCCCAGCATTTT
CASKDSSPQPQHF
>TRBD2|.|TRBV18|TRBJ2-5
TGTGCCAGCTCACCAGATGGACTAGCGGGGGAGACCCAGTACTTC
CASSPDGLAGETQYF
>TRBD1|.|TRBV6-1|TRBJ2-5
TGTGCCAGCAGATTGGACAGGGAAGAGACCCAGTACTTC
CASRLDREETQYF
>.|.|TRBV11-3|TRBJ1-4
TGTGCCAGCAGCTTTCCGGGGAACAATGAAAAACTGTTTTTT
CASSFPGNNEKLFF
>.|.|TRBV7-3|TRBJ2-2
TGTGCCAGCAGCTTAATAACGGAAGGCGGGGAGCTGTTTTTT
CASSLITEGGELFF
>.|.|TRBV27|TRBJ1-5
TGTGCCAGCAGGATGCAGGGAAATCAGCCCCAGCATTTT
CASRMQGNQPQHF